The 25 T cell receptor beta chains below were found in one sample sequenced in a study of blood T cell repertoires in COVID-19. Clones were read by immunoSEQ multiplex PCR, and TCRdb kept only the in-frame ones, dropping some. The sample has roughly 290,000 clones; 80% to 90% are singletons. The material sequenced was PBMCs or T cells enriched from blood (not recorded which). Every receptor here comes from a young man who had recovered from COVID-19.

V and J are TRBV11-1 and TRBJ1-2; 9 bases are shared with TRBD1. The V gene end was trimmed by 4 bases and the J gene end by 5 bases; junction bases not matched to a gene: 11. The CDR3 runs to 16 residues. Germline V gene sequence: CDR1 SGHAT, CDR2 FQDESV (reference sequence). CDR3 in amino acids: CASSSETGGSKYGYTF. DNA for the CDR3: TGTGCCAGCAGCTCCGAAACAGGGGGCTCGAAGTATGGCTACACCTTC.

The chain links TRBV24-1 to TRBJ1-2; D remains ambiguous. The CDR3 is 15 amino acids. Germline assignment: CDR1 KGHDR and CDR2 SFDVKD. Deletions cut 2 bases from V and 4 bases from J, with 13 bases between. As DNA, the CDR3 is TGTGCCACCAGTGATTCCGCCCCGGGTTCCTATGGCTACACCTTC. Its translation: CATSDSAPGSYGYTF.

This chain joins TRBV2 and TRBJ2-3; 10 nucleotides agree with TRBD1. Germline V CDR1 and CDR2: SNHLY, FYNNEI. V shed 6 bases, J shed 5 bases, and the junction held 11 bases outside the gene matches. The CDR3 length is 16 residues. The CDR3 DNA reads as TGTGCCAGCAGCGGTCCCGGGACAGGGGTTTTAGATACGCAGTATTTT. Translated: CASSGPGTGVLDTQYF.

The V gene is TRBV13, the J gene TRBJ1-3; TRBD1 agrees at 8 bases. Germline V gene data show CDR1 as PRHDT and CDR2 as FYEKMQ (reference sequence). Trimming took 3 bases from V and 8 from J; bases not matched to a gene: 3. CDR3 length equals 13 residues. The CDR3 bases are TGTGCCAGCAGCTTCGCAGGGGGCTACACCATATATTTT. As protein: CASSFAGGYTIYF.

This chain's CDR3 is CASSQAPGGRRDTQYF. CDR3 nucleotides: TGTGCCAGCAGCCAAGCCCCGGGAGGGCGTAGAGATACGCAGTATTTT. The chain recombines TRBV3-1 (or the pseudogene TRBV3-2) with TRBJ2-3; 8 positions agree with TRBD2. Germline V gives CDR1 LGHDT, CDR2 YNNKEL (reference sequence). The ends lost 1 base at V and 5 bases at J; junction bases unmatched: 8. The CDR3 has 16 residues.

The chain is built from TRBV7-8 and TRBJ1-1; 12 bases line up with TRBD1. The CDR3 covers 16 residues. J gave up 6 bases and V 1 base, and 6 bases lay outside the gene matches. Germline CDR1 reads SGHVS; CDR2 reads FQNEAQ. The CDR3 DNA reads as TGTGCCAGCAGCTTAGTGGGGACAGGGGGCGGTGCTGAAGCTTTCTTT. Translation: CASSLVGTGGGAEAFF.

This chain's CDR3 is CASSQEGQGNTGELFF. The CDR3 coding sequence is TGTGCCAGCAGCCAAGAGGGACAGGGGAACACCGGGGAGCTGTTTTTT. J is TRBJ2-2 and V is TRBV4-2, with 9 positions matching TRBD1. This CDR3 is 16 amino acids long. With 0 bases clipped from V and 1 base from J, the junction kept 0 bases outside the gene matches. The germline gives CDR1 LGHNA, CDR2 YNFKEQ.

The chain links TRBV9 to TRBJ2-1; 11 nucleotides align to TRBD1. With V trimmed by 4 bases and J by 9 bases, 9 bases remained unmatched. CDR1 SGDLS and CDR2 YYNGEE come from the germline V gene. This CDR3 region has 15 residues. CDR3 DNA sequence: TGTGCCAGCAGCTATCGGGGACAGGGGGTAAGTGAGCAGTTCTTC. Translated, it gives CASSYRGQGVSEQFF.

The table lists this clone with a few counts. J is TRBJ2-1 and V is TRBV9, with D perhaps matching TRBD2 (7 bases). Trimming took 0 bases from V and 5 from J, leaving 12 bases between them. This CDR3 comprises 15 residues. From germline, CDR1 is SGDLS and CDR2 YYNGEE. CDR3 sequence reads: CASSVEGGAHNEQFF. CDR3 coding DNA: TGTGCCAGCAGCGTAGAGGGGGGGGCACACAATGAGCAGTTCTTC.

This rearrangement joins TRBV10-3 to TRBJ1-3; D may be TRBD1 (5 bases). The V gene lost 10 bases and the J gene lost 3 bases, with 22 bases spanning the gap. This CDR3 is built from 16 residues. The V gene's germline CDR1 is ENHRY and CDR2 SYGVKD. The CDR3 nucleotides read TGTGCCACCACGACCAGCAGGGAAAACCATGGAAACACCATATATTTT. Its protein is CATTTSRENHGNTIYF.

The chain couples TRBV5-5 to TRBJ2-2, with 9 bases lining up with TRBD1. Per germline, CDR1 SGHKS and CDR2 YYEKEE (reference sequence). The V and J ends lost 7 bases and 5 bases, in that order; junction bases with no gene match: 9. The CDR3 extends over 15 amino acids. In DNA form, the CDR3 reads TGTGCCAGCGCCCCTGGACAGGGGTATACCGGGGAGCTGTTTTTT. Translating it yields CASAPGQGYTGELFF. Combining the CDR3 with reference TRBV5-5 and TRBJ2-2 gives the whole variable domain DAGVTQSPTHLIKTRGQQVTLRCSPISGHKSVSWYQQVLGQGPQFIFQYYEKEERGRGNFPDRFSARQFPNYSSELNVNALLLGDSALYLCASAPGQGYTGELFFGEGSRLTVL.

This sequence joins TRBV4-1 and TRBJ2-7, with 8 bases matching TRBD1. CDR1 is MGHRA, CDR2 YSYEKL, per germline. This CDR3 comprises 14 residues. V dropped 3 bases and J dropped 2; count of bases not matched to a gene: 3. CDR3 loop: CASSHGQGPYEQYF. The CDR3 DNA reads TGCGCCAGCAGCCACGGACAGGGCCCCTACGAGCAGTACTTC.

J is TRBJ2-5 and V is TRBV7-9; D possibly corresponds to TRBD1 (6 bases). V lost 8 bases and J 4 bases, leaving 26 bases between the germline ends. The CDR3 extends over 17 amino acids. The germline CDR1 and CDR2 sequences are SEHNR and FQNEAQ (reference sequence). The CDR3 sequence is CASGGLIVGNLGETQYF. In DNA form, the CDR3 reads TGTGCCAGCGGGGGCCTAATAGTGGGAAATTTAGGAGAGACCCAGTACTTC.

V is TRBV5-1 and J is TRBJ1-1; D uncertain. The CDR3 loop spans 14 amino acids. Germline V gene lookup returns CDR1 SGHRS and CDR2 YFSETQ. V lost 2 bases and J 0 bases, leaving 8 bases between the germline ends. The CDR3 sequence is CASSFIGVNTEAFF. CDR3 bases: TGCGCCAGCAGCTTCATCGGGGTGAACACTGAAGCTTTCTTT.

The chain recombines TRBV14 with TRBJ1-2, with 7 bases identical to TRBD1. The CDR3 has 15 amino acids. CDR1 is SGHDN, CDR2 FVKESK, per germline. V dropped 5 bases and J dropped 8; count of bases not matched to a gene: 14. The CDR3 sequence: CASSKTGTAREGYTF. CDR3 bases: TGTGCCAGCAGCAAGACAGGGACTGCGAGGGAGGGCTACACCTTC.

This sequence joins TRBV11-1 and TRBJ2-3; 11 bases fit TRBD2. Germline CDR1 and CDR2: SGHAT and FQDESV (reference sequence). J was trimmed by 2 bases and V by 4 bases; bases with no gene match: 5. CDR3 length: 16 amino acids. CDR3 bases: TGTGCCAGCAGCTCCCGACTAGCGGGGTACACAGATACGCAGTATTTT. Its translation is CASSSRLAGYTDTQYF.

Here the CDR3 reads CASSLARDGKLIGYTF. CDR3 nucleotide sequence: TGCGCCAGCAGCCTCGCGCGGGACGGGAAACTGATTGGCTACACCTTC. V usage is TRBV10-1 and J usage is TRBJ1-2; TRBD1 is a possible D gene (5 bases). From germline, CDR1 is WNHNN and CDR2 SYGVQD (reference sequence). The CDR3 sequence is 16 residues long. V dropped 6 bases and J dropped 7 bases, with 24 bases sitting between them.

V gene TRBV14 combines with J gene TRBJ2-7; D gene ambiguous. Germline V lookup: CDR1 SGHDN, CDR2 FVKESK. Trimming removed 0 bases at V and 6 bases at J, with 21 bases between. This CDR3 region has 17 residues. The CDR3 sequence is CASSQETPGPQLFEQYF. The CDR3 nucleotides are TGTGCCAGCAGCCAAGAAACTCCGGGTCCTCAGCTATTCGAGCAGTACTTC.

This clone was seen at least ten times. CDR3 residues: CASSLRDSNSPLHF. The CDR3 nucleotides read TGTGCCAGCAGTCTCCGGGACAGCAATTCACCCCTCCACTTT. The chain carries TRBV6-5 and TRBJ1-6; 7 nucleotides line up with TRBD1. The V and J ends lost 5 bases and 7 bases, in that order; junction bases with no gene match: 5. This CDR3 has 14 amino acids. Germline lookup yields CDR1 MNHEY and CDR2 SVGAGI.

The chain carries TRBV18 and TRBJ1-1; D remains unclear. There are 14 residues in the CDR3. Germline CDR1 is KGHSH and CDR2 is LQKENI. The V gene lost 3 bases and the J gene lost 11 bases, with 19 bases spanning the gap. The CDR3 nucleotides read TGTGCCAGCTCACCCCAAGACACACCCCCCCACGCTTTCTTT. Translating it yields CASSPQDTPPHAFF.

This clone was observed a handful of times. The genes are TRBV2 and TRBJ1-5, with a tentative D call TRBD1 (5 bases). The V end lost 4 bases, the J end lost 6 bases, and 13 bases lay between the germline ends. This CDR3 has 14 amino acids. CDR1 and CDR2 from the germline V gene are SNHLY and FYNNEI. CDR3 amino acids: CASSAREEAQPQHF. CDR3 DNA: TGTGCCAGCAGTGCCAGGGAAGAAGCTCAGCCCCAGCATTTT.

The rearrangement joins TRBV4-1 to TRBJ2-5; TRBD2 is a possible D gene (5 bases). There are 17 residues in the CDR3. V dropped 1 base and J dropped 0 bases, with 15 bases sitting between them. Germline V CDR1 and CDR2: MGHRA, YSYEKL. CDR3 residues: CASSQGIGLSNQETQYF. The CDR3 bases are TGCGCCAGCAGCCAAGGAATCGGACTGAGTAACCAAGAGACCCAGTACTTC.

The V call is TRBV9, the J call TRBJ1-6, with D perhaps matching TRBD1 (5 bases). The CDR3 totals 14 residues. Germline CDR1 SGDLS, CDR2 YYNGEE. Trimming shortened V by 1 base and J by 8 bases, and 10 bases separated the two germline ends. CDR3: CASSVQGSDSPLHF. The CDR3 DNA is TGTGCCAGCAGCGTACAGGGCTCGGATTCACCCCTCCACTTT.

CDR3 loop: CASSPPQGRPQHF. In DNA form, the CDR3 reads TGTGCCAGCTCACCACCACAGGGGAGGCCCCAGCATTTT. The chain combines TRBV18 with TRBJ1-5; TRBD1 matches at 7 bases. Germline V gives CDR1 KGHSH, CDR2 LQKENI. Trimming cost V 0 bases and J 9 bases; bases outside gene matches: 2. This CDR3 comprises 13 residues.

The V call is TRBV7-8, the J call TRBJ2-7; D unclear. Germline CDR1 SGHVS, CDR2 FQNEAQ. This CDR3 has 11 amino acids. The V end lost 5 bases, the J end lost 1 base, and 3 bases lay between the germline ends. As DNA, the CDR3 is TGTGCCAGCAGCATATCCTACGAGCAGTACTTC. It yields the protein CASSISYEQYF. The whole variable domain, remainder taken from reference TRBV7-8 and TRBJ2-7, is GAGVSQSPRYKVAKRGQDVALRCDPISGHVSLFWYQQALGQGPEFLTYFQNEAQLDKSGLPSDRFFAERPEGSVSTLKIQRTQQEDSAVYLCASSISYEQYFGPGTRLTVT.